The subject of this entry is one T cell receptor beta chain. Antigen: not known. This entry is derived from a study of response to subunit inactivated influenza vaccine. TCRdb processed the RT-PCR reads anew with MiXCR; each CDR3 protein has one entry. The table includes around 750,000 distinct CDR3 sequences, 21% detected once. General study findings and limits: Few new T cells, the authors suggested, are recruited by each seasonal influenza vaccination.

This TCR was sampled from a man in his forties or fifties who received an inactivated influenza vaccine. Source: PBMCs from blood, taken 5 days after vaccination.

The CDR3 DNA is TGTGCCAGCAGCTTAGCGGCCAGCCCCTGGAGCACCGGGGAGCTGTTTTTT. Its translation is CASSLAASPWSTGELFF. The rearrangement uses TRBV7-2 and TRBJ2-2; D is uncertain. The V gene lost 0 bases and the J gene lost 4 bases, with 15 bases spanning the gap. The germline CDR1 and CDR2 sequences are SGHTA and FQGNSA. The CDR3 consists of 17 residues.